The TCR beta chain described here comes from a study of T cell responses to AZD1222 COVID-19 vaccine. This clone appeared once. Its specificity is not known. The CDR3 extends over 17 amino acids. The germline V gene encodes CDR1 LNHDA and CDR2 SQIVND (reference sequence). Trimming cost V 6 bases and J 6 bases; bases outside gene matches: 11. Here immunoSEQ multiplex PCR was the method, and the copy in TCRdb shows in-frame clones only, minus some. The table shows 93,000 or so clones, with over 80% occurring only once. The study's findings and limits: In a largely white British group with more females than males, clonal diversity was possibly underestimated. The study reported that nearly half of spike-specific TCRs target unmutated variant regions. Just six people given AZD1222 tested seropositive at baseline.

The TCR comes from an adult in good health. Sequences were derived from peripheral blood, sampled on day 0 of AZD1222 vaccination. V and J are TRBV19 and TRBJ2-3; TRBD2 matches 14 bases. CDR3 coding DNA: TGTGCCAGTAGCCCTTTGACTAGCGGGGGGGCCTGGGATACGCAGTATTTT. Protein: CASSPLTSGGAWDTQYF.